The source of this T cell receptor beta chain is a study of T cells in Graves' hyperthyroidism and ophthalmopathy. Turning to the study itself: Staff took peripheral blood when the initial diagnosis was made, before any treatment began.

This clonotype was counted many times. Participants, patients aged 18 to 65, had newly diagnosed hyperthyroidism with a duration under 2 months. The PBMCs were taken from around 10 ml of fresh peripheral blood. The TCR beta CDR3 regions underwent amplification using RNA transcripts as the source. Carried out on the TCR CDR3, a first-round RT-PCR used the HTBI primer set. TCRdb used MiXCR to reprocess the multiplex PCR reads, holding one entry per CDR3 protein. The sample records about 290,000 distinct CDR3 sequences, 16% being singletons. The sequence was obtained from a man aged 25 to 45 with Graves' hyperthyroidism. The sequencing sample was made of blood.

CDR3: CAISESAGTSSYNEQFF. The CDR3 nucleotides read TGTGCCATCAGTGAGTCGGCCGGGACTAGCTCCTACAATGAGCAGTTCTTC. The V call is TRBV10-3, the J call TRBJ2-1; TRBD2 matches 8 bases. The trim removed 0 bases at V and 0 bases at J, leaving 4 bases unmatched. Germline values: CDR1 ENHRY, CDR2 SYGVKD. The CDR3 extends over 17 amino acids.